The 8 T cell receptor beta chains given below trace back to one sample, sequenced in a study of cytomegalovirus exposure and HLA in healthy donors. Primers for the PCR totalled 60 Vbeta and 13 Jbeta. Sequencing used immunoSEQ multiplex PCR; TCRdb keeps in-frame clones, though not all of them. The sample holds 150,000 to 200,000 clones; 79% are singletons and the top ten take 4.4%. Sequencing was done on a sample of PBMCs. These receptor sequences come from a woman between 25 and 40 years old in good health and CMV-seropositive.

The chain has TRBV5-4 and TRBJ2-7; 7 bases fit TRBD1. The CDR3 consists of 13 residues. J was trimmed by 3 bases and V by 7 bases; bases with no gene match: 7. Germline CDR1 and CDR2: SGHNT and YYREEE (reference sequence). CDR3 amino acids: CASEIQGSYEQYF. DNA of the CDR3: TGTGCCAGCGAGATACAGGGGAGCTACGAGCAGTACTTC.

The chain recombines TRBV5-1 with TRBJ2-5; 9 nucleotides agree with TRBD1. The trim removed 1 base at V and 5 bases at J, leaving 6 bases unmatched. Germline CDR1 is SGHRS and CDR2 is YFSETQ. The CDR3 sequence is 15 residues long. CDR3 in amino acids: CASSLMGQGRETQYF. CDR3 in DNA: TGCGCCAGCAGCTTGATGGGACAGGGTAGGGAGACCCAGTACTTC. The full variable domain, completed using reference TRBV5-1 and TRBJ2-5, is KAGVTQTPRYLIKTRGQQVTLSCSPISGHRSVSWYQQTPGQGLQFLFEYFSETQRNKGNFPGRFSGRQFSNSRSEMNVSTLELGDSALYLCASSLMGQGRETQYFGPGTRLLVL.

V is TRBV4-3 and J is TRBJ2-5; a weak D match, TRBD2 (7 bases). Germline V CDR1 and CDR2: LGHNA, YSLEER. V was clipped by 1 base and J by 2 bases, with 17 bases between them. The CDR3 extends over 17 amino acids. The CDR3 DNA reads as TGCGCCAGCAGCCAAGCGAGGGGCAGGGGAGGGCAAGAGACCCAGTACTTC. The encoded protein is CASSQARGRGGQETQYF.

The V and J genes are TRBV4-1 and TRBJ2-1; maybe TRBD2 (6 bases). Germline CDR1 and CDR2: MGHRA and YSYEKL. The ends were cut back, 3 bases at V and 0 bases at J, with 15 bases in the middle. This CDR3 region has 17 residues. DNA of the CDR3: TGCGCCAGCAGCCAGAAAACTAGCTCGATCTCCTACAATGAGCAGTTCTTC. This codes for CASSQKTSSISYNEQFF.

The rearrangement joins TRBV7-9 to TRBJ2-1; 15 nucleotides match TRBD2. The CDR3 runs 16 residues. The trim removed 5 bases at V and 8 bases at J, leaving 7 bases unmatched. Germline V gives CDR1 SEHNR, CDR2 FQNEAQ (reference sequence). The CDR3 sequence: CASSPRTSGRGDEQFF. DNA of the CDR3: TGTGCCAGCAGCCCCCGGACTAGCGGGAGGGGAGATGAGCAGTTCTTC.

Concerning this clone: The same CDR3 also results from other DNA sequences found in this sample. The CDR3 nucleotides are TGCGCCAGCAGCCCTGGGACAGGGGGCAATCAGCCCCAGCATTTT. This codes for CASSPGTGGNQPQHF. This chain uses TRBV5-1 with TRBJ1-5; 10 bases map to TRBD1. CDR1 and CDR2 (germline): SGHRS, YFSETQ. The V gene end was trimmed by 4 bases and the J gene end by 2 bases; junction bases not matched to a gene: 3. There are 15 residues in the CDR3.

The rearrangement joins TRBV11-3 to TRBJ2-2; 8 bases match TRBD1. The CDR3 covers 14 residues. CDR1 is SGHNT and CDR2 is YENEEA in the germline V gene. V lost 4 bases to trimming and J lost 4 bases; unmatched junction nucleotides: 2. The CDR3 spells CASSSDRGTGELFF. CDR3 in DNA: TGTGCCAGCAGCTCCGACAGGGGCACCGGGGAGCTGTTTTTT.

V usage is TRBV4-2 and J usage is TRBJ2-1; no clear D. CDR3 length: 13 amino acids. Deletions cut 0 bases from V and 8 bases from J, with 8 bases between. CDR1 is LGHNA and CDR2 is YNFKEQ in the germline V gene. CDR3 nucleotides: TGTGCCAGCAGCCAAGATTCTTTCGATGAGCAGTTCTTC. This encodes CASSQDSFDEQFF.